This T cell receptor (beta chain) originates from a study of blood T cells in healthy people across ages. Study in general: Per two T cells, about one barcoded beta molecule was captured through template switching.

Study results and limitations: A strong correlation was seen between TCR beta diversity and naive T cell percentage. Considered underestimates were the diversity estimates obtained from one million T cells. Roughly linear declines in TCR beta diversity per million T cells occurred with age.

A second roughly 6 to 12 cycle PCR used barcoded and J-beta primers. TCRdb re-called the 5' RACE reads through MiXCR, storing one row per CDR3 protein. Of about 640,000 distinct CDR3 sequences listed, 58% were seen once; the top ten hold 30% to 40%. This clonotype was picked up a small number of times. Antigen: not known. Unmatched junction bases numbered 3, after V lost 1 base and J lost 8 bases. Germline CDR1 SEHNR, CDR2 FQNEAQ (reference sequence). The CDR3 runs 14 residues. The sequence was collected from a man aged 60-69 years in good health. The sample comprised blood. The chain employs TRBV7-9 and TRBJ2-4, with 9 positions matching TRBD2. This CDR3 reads CASSLEAGGDIQYF. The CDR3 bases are TGTGCCAGCAGCTTAGAAGCGGGGGGTGACATTCAGTACTTC.